The rows below give T cell receptor beta chains drawn from one sample of a study of persistence of HIV-infected CD4 T cells. Their antigens are not known. The table came from immunoSEQ multiplex PCR; TCRdb's copy has only in-frame clones and leaves some out. The sample yields over 40,000 clones, more than 75% seen once. Source: CD4+ T cells sorted from PBMCs after approximately 19-hour stimulation, taken from a patient who received antiretroviral therapy. The receptor set was obtained from an adult man with HIV who was CMV-seropositive. CDR3s include the opening cysteine and the closing phenylalanine or tryptophan. The D gene is left open where the match is weak. Size is stated for part of the rows, as once, few or many counts, or as a class when the clone is expanded.

j_gene | d_gene | len | v_gene | abundance | CDR3aa | CDR3nt
TRBJ2-7 | TRBD2 | 15 | TRBV4-2 | - | CASSKGTSGPYEQYF | TGTGCCAGCAGCAAAGGGACTAGCGGCCCCTACGAGCAGTACTTC
TRBJ1-2 | TRBD1 | 14 | TRBV7-9 | - | CASSPGTVNYGYTF | TGTGCCAGCAGCCCCGGGACAGTTAACTATGGCTACACCTTC
TRBJ2-3 | TRBD1 | 16 | TRBV20-1 | few | CSASRDRGLYTDTQYF | TGCAGTGCTAGTAGGGACAGGGGGCTCTACACAGATACGCAGTATTTT
TRBJ1-5 | TRBD1 | 15 | TRBV7-9 | - | CASSFTGTGLVGQHF | TGTGCCAGCAGCTTTACCGGGACAGGGCTTGTCGGTCAGCATTTT
TRBJ2-1 | TRBD2 | 14 | TRBV29-1 | - | CSAQGLAGGIEQFF | TGCAGCGCCCAGGGACTAGCGGGAGGTATTGAGCAGTTCTTC
TRBJ2-3 | TRBD1 | 17 | TRBV19 | - | CASSIPTGQAFTDTQYF | TGTGCCAGTAGTATCCCCACAGGACAGGCCTTCACAGATACGCAGTATTTT
TRBJ1-2 | TRBD1 | 14 | TRBV5-1 | few | CASSSTGDNYGYTF | TGCGCCAGCAGCTCGACAGGGGATAACTATGGCTACACCTTC
TRBJ2-1 | TRBD2 | 16 | TRBV7-8 | - | CASNTLVTSGTDEQFF | TGTGCCAGCAACACCTTAGTTACTAGCGGGACCGATGAGCAGTTCTTC
TRBJ2-6 | TRBD2 | 19 | TRBV4-1 | few | CASSQLGLAGTSGANVLTF | TGCGCCAGCAGCCAACTGGGACTAGCGGGAACCTCTGGGGCCAACGTCCTGACTTTC
TRBJ1-1 | - | 11 | TRBV30 | medium-sized | CAWSAQGEAFF | TGTGCCTGGAGTGCCCAGGGTGAAGCTTTCTTT
TRBJ1-3 | - | 14 | TRBV5-1 | once | CASSFSGGGNTIYF | TGCGCCAGCAGCTTTTCCGGTGGTGGAAACACCATATATTTT
TRBJ2-7 | - | 13 | TRBV6-5 | - | CASSYQSRREQYF | TGTGCCAGCAGTTACCAGAGCCGGCGTGAGCAGTACTTC
TRBJ2-5 | TRBD2 | 14 | TRBV20-1 | - | CSASSSGRGETQYF | TGCAGTGCTAGTTCTAGCGGGAGAGGGGAGACCCAGTACTTC
TRBJ2-5 | TRBD1 | 15 | TRBV6-5 | - | CASSDSGTGKETQYF | TGTGCCAGCAGTGACTCCGGGACAGGGAAAGAGACCCAGTACTTC
TRBJ2-7 | - | 13 | TRBV5-1 | - | CASSLETSYVQYF | TGCGCCAGCAGCTTGGAAACTAGCTATGTGCAGTACTTC
TRBJ1-1 | - | 15 | TRBV27 | - | CASSPLGLKNTEAFF | TGTGCCAGCAGTCCACTCGGACTCAAGAACACTGAAGCTTTCTTT
TRBJ2-2 | TRBD1 | 16 | TRBV5-1 | - | CASSLDATGGTGELFF | TGCGCCAGCAGCTTGGATGCGACAGGGGGAACCGGGGAGCTGTTTTTT
TRBJ1-2 | - | 13 | TRBV19 | - | CASSIDRTTFHTF | TGTGCCAGTAGTATAGATAGAACCACCTTCCACACCTTC
TRBJ1-1 | TRBD1 | 13 | TRBV12-5 | - | CASGLGLRGRAFF | TGTGCTAGTGGTTTGGGTCTTAGGGGGCGAGCTTTCTTT
TRBJ1-2 | TRBD1 | 15 | TRBV19 | - | CASTLSGQGLRGYTF | TGTGCCAGTACCCTATCGGGACAGGGATTGCGTGGCTACACCTTC
TRBJ1-3 | - | 15 | TRBV6-6 | - | CASSTPMSSGNTIYF | TGTGCCAGCAGCACCCCAATGAGCTCTGGAAACACCATATATTTT
TRBJ2-2 | - | 14 | TRBV19 | - | CASSIGGTTGELFF | TGTGCCAGTAGTATTGGGGGGACCACCGGGGAGCTGTTTTTT
TRBJ2-3 | - | 12 | TRBV2 | - | CASSEAKGTSYF | TGTGCCAGCAGTGAAGCGAAGGGGACCTCGTATTTT
TRBJ2-2 | TRBD2 | 17 | TRBV28 | - | CASSLGTSGQIIGELFF | TGTGCCAGCAGTCTCGGGACTAGCGGGCAGATTATCGGGGAGCTGTTTTTT
TRBJ1-1 | - | 14 | TRBV30 | - | CAWSEPALGAEAFF | TGTGCCTGGAGTGAGCCTGCCCTTGGCGCTGAAGCTTTCTTT
TRBJ1-2 | - | 13 | TRBV6-5 | - | CASSSWQNYGYTF | TGTGCCAGTAGTTCATGGCAGAACTATGGCTACACCTTC
TRBJ1-4 | - | 15 | TRBV19 | - | CASKGWGATNEKLFF | TGTGCCAGCAAGGGTTGGGGGGCAACTAATGAAAAACTGTTTTTT
TRBJ2-2 | - | 14 | TRBV6-4 | - | CASSLFEDTGELFF | TGTGCCAGCAGCCTCTTTGAGGACACCGGGGAGCTGTTTTTT
TRBJ1-2 | TRBD1 | 13 | TRBV10-3 | - | CAIRGGQEDGYTF | TGTGCCATCAGGGGTGGACAGGAAGATGGCTACACCTTC
TRBJ2-6 | TRBD1 | 18 | TRBV6-1 | - | CASSERRQGNSGANVLTF | TGTGCCAGCAGTGAGCGCAGACAGGGTAACTCTGGGGCCAACGTCCTGACTTTC
TRBJ1-1 | - | 10 | TRBV6-5 | - | CASRRNEAFF | TGTGCCAGCAGGAGGAACGAAGCTTTCTTT
TRBJ2-7 | - | 12 | TRBV30 | once | CARGEGLSEQYF | TGTGCCAGGGGAGAGGGATTGAGCGAGCAGTACTTC
TRBJ2-3 | - | 15 | TRBV7-2 | - | CASSKWRGGTDTQYF | TGTGCCAGCAGCAAATGGAGGGGCGGCACAGATACGCAGTATTTT
TRBJ2-6 | - | 17 | TRBV19 | - | CASSGTQLYSGANVLTF | TGTGCCAGTAGCGGGACACAATTATACTCTGGGGCCAACGTCCTGACTTTC
TRBJ1-4 | - | 14 | TRBV30 | - | CAWSSGRSNEKLFF | TGTGCCTGGAGTTCAGGGCGGTCTAATGAAAAACTGTTTTTT
TRBJ2-1 | TRBD2 | 12 | TRBV6-2/TRBV6-3 | - | CASSRGEGEQFF | TGTGCCAGCAGTCGGGGGGAGGGTGAGCAGTTCTTC
TRBJ1-2 | - | 15 | TRBV10-3 | - | CAISGAEGGQNGYTF | TGTGCCATCAGTGGGGCTGAAGGGGGACAAAATGGCTACACCTTC
TRBJ2-1 | - | 14 | TRBV30 | - | CAWSGAHRRNEQFF | TGTGCCTGGAGCGGCGCGCACCGTCGGAATGAGCAGTTCTTC
TRBJ1-5 | - | 16 | TRBV18 | once | CASSPRQTNSNQPQHF | TGTGCCAGCTCACCGAGACAGACTAATAGCAATCAGCCCCAGCATTTT
TRBJ2-5 | - | 14 | TRBV19 | - | CASSIEQGLKTQYF | TGTGCCAGTAGTATAGAACAAGGGTTGAAGACCCAGTACTTC
TRBJ1-4 | - | 15 | TRBV7-3 | - | CASSLMGQPNEKLFF | TGTGCCAGCAGCTTAATGGGACAACCTAATGAAAAACTGTTTTTT
TRBJ1-2 | - | 14 | TRBV4-2 | - | CASSQVPGSDGYTF | TGTGCCAGCAGCCAAGTTCCGGGGTCGGATGGCTACACCTTC
TRBJ1-6 | - | 19 | TRBV4-1 | - | CASSQEGSRGLSPYSPLHF | TGCGCCAGCAGCCAAGAAGGATCGCGGGGGCTCTCCCCTTATTCACCCCTCCACTTT
TRBJ1-2 | - | 12 | TRBV12-3/TRBV12-4 | - | CASSQTNYGYTF | TGTGCCAGCAGTCAGACTAACTATGGCTACACCTTC
TRBJ1-6 | - | 13 | TRBV4-1 | - | CASAGQGVTPLHF | TGCGCCAGCGCGGGGCAGGGAGTCACACCCCTCCACTTT
TRBJ1-2 | - | 18 | TRBV4-1 | - | CASSQDGSRGVPLYGYTF | TGCGCCAGCAGCCAAGATGGGAGTAGAGGGGTCCCCCTCTATGGCTACACCTTC
TRBJ1-1 | - | 13 | TRBV6-5 | - | CASSLGPNTEAFF | TGTGCCAGCAGCTTAGGACCCAACACTGAAGCTTTCTTT
TRBJ1-1 | TRBD1 | 15 | TRBV5-1 | once | CASSSRDRVNTEAFF | TGCGCCAGCAGCTCAAGGGACAGGGTAAACACTGAAGCTTTCTTT
TRBJ2-2 | - | 15 | TRBV6-5 | - | CASRPTTRGTGELFF | TGTGCCAGCAGGCCGACAACCCGAGGGACCGGGGAGCTGTTTTTT
TRBJ1-2 | - | 15 | TRBV19 | few | CASSPSWGGFYGYTF | TGTGCCAGTAGTCCCTCCTGGGGGGGGTTCTATGGCTACACCTTC